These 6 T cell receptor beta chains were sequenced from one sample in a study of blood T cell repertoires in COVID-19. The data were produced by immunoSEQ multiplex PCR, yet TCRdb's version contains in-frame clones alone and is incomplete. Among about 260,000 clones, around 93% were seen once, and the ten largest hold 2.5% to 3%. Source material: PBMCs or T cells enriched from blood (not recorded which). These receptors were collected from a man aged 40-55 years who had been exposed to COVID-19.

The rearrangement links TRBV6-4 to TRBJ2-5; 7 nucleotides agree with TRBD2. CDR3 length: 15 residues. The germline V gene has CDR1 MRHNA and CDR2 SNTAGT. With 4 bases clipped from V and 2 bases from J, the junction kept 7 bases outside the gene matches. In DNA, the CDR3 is TGTGCCAGCAGTGCCGGAGCGGGGAGTCAAGAGACCCAGTACTTC. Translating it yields CASSAGAGSQETQYF.

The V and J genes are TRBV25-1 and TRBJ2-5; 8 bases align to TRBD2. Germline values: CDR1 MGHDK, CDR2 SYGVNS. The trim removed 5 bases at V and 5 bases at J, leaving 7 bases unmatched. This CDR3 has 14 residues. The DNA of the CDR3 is TGTGCCAGCAGTCCAGCGGGAGCACAGGAGACCCAGTACTTC. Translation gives CASSPAGAQETQYF.

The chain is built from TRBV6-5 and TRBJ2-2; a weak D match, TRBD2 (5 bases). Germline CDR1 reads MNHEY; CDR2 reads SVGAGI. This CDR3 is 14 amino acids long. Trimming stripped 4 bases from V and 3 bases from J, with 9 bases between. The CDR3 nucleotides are TGTGCCAGCAGTTCGCGGGCCGACACCGGGGAGCTGTTTTTT. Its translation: CASSSRADTGELFF.

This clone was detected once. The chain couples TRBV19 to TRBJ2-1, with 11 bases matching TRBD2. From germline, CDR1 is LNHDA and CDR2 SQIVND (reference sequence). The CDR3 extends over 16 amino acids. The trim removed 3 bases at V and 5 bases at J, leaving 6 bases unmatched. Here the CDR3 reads CASSIRLAGKNNEQFF. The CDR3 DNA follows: TGTGCCAGTAGTATCCGACTAGCGGGAAAGAACAATGAGCAGTTCTTC.

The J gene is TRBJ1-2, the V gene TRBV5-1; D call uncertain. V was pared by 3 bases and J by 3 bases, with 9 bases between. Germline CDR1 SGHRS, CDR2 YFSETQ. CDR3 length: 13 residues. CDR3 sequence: CASSSKSDYGYTF. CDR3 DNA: TGCGCCAGCAGCTCGAAGTCGGACTATGGCTACACCTTC.

The CDR3, as DNA: TGTGCCAGCAGCCGGGGGGACAGGGGCCCCCGGCCGGGCTACGAGCAGTACTTC. This encodes CASSRGDRGPRPGYEQYF. V usage is TRBV7-9 and J usage is TRBJ2-7, with 10 bases fitting TRBD1. The germline V gene encodes CDR1 SEHNR and CDR2 FQNEAQ (reference sequence). The CDR3 runs 18 residues. V trimming: 5 bases; J trimming: 3 bases; junction bases outside the gene matches: 16.